Listed below are T cell receptor beta chains from one sample, sequenced in a study of identical twins. TCRdb used MiXCR to reprocess the 5' RACE reads, holding one entry per CDR3 protein. The repertoire holds around 1.7 million distinct CDR3 sequences, with more than 30% as singletons. The specimen was cord blood. These receptors were taken from a newborn girl in good health. CDR3s include the opening cysteine and the closing phenylalanine or tryptophan. The D gene is left open where the match is weak. Clone size is stated in some rows and not others, as once, few, many or a class when expanded.

TRBV9	NA	15	few	TRBJ2-3	TGTGCCAGCAGCGTTTTAACTGATTCCACAGATACGCAGTATTTT	CASSVLTDSTDTQYF
TRBV5-1	NA	13	few	TRBJ2-3	TGCGCCAGCACCGAAGTTAGCACAGATACGCAGTATTTT	CASTEVSTDTQYF
TRBV3-1	TRBD1	13	NA	TRBJ2-7	TGTGCCAGCAGTGAACAGGGGGCCAATGAGCAGTACTTC	CASSEQGANEQYF
TRBV20-1	NA	15	few	TRBJ1-5	TGCAGTGCTAGTGGAGGGGCTTATAGCAATCAGCCCCAGCATTTT	CSASGGAYSNQPQHF
TRBV20-1	TRBD2	16	few	TRBJ2-3	TGCAGTGCTAGAGAGGCCGGGAGGGCCAAGGCAGATACGCAGTATTTT	CSAREAGRAKADTQYF
TRBV11-2	TRBD2	18	few	TRBJ2-1	TGTGCCAGCAGCTTAGACGGTCTAGCGGGAGCGGGGTACAATGAGCAGTTCTTC	CASSLDGLAGAGYNEQFF
TRBV29-1	NA	15	few	TRBJ2-2	TGCAGCGTTGTGGCCATAGAGGGGCAAGCCGGGGAGCTGTTTTTT	CSVVAIEGQAGELFF
TRBV7-2	NA	13	NA	TRBJ2-3	TGTGCCAGCAGCACCATGACTGGAAGGGCGCAGTATTTT	CASSTMTGRAQYF
TRBV4-1	NA	14	NA	TRBJ2-5	TGCGCCAGCAGCCAAGATTATGGGGCCACTGAGCAGTACTTC	CASSQDYGATEQYF
TRBV5-1	NA	15	NA	TRBJ1-3	TGCGCCAGCAGCTTGGTGGCAGGATCCCGAGACACCATATATTTT	CASSLVAGSRDTIYF
TRBV12-3/TRBV12-4	NA	13	few	TRBJ1-5	TGTGCCAGCTCGGGGGGGCGTCAATGGCCCCAGCATTTT	CASSGGRQWPQHF
TRBV6-5	TRBD2	13	few	TRBJ2-2	TGTGCCAGCATCGTAGCGGGCACCGGGGAGCTGTTTTTT	CASIVAGTGELFF
TRBV4-1	NA	15	few	TRBJ1-4	TGCGCCAGCAGCCAAGATCGATGGGGGGAAGGAAAACTGTTTTTT	CASSQDRWGEGKLFF
TRBV4-2	TRBD2	17	few	TRBJ2-5	TGTGCCAGCAGCCAAGACGTCGGACTAGCGGGAGGTAATGAGCAGTACTTC	CASSQDVGLAGGNEQYF
TRBV20-1	TRBD2	17	few	TRBJ2-3	TGCAGTGCTAGAGGTGGGGGGAGGGCCGAAACCACAGATACGCAGTATTTT	CSARGGGRAETTDTQYF
TRBV20-1	NA	13	NA	TRBJ2-7	TGCAGTGCTGTAGGCCGGCTGGATTACGAGCAGTACTTC	CSAVGRLDYEQYF
TRBV20-1	NA	13	NA	TRBJ2-5	TGCAGTGCTAGAGAGGGAGGGGGCGAGACCCAGTACTTC	CSAREGGGETQYF
TRBV20-1	NA	17	few	TRBJ2-3	TGCAGTGCTAGAGAGCCTGGTCGCTTCACTAGCACAGATACGCAGTATTTT	CSAREPGRFTSTDTQYF
TRBV11-2	TRBD2	16	few	TRBJ2-2	TGTGCCAGCAGCTCTAGCGGGAGGGGTCCCTTCGGGGAGCTGTTTTTT	CASSSSGRGPFGELFF
TRBV18	NA	15	once	TRBJ2-1	TGTGCCAGCTCACCACAGTTTGGCACGTCCAATGAGCAGTTCTTC	CASSPQFGTSNEQFF
TRBV4-2	TRBD1	15	NA	TRBJ1-1	TGTGCCAGCAGCCGACCACAGGGGGCGCGAACTGAAGCTTTCTTT	CASSRPQGARTEAFF
TRBV7-2	TRBD1	14	few	TRBJ2-5	TGTGCCAGCAGGGGACAGGGGCTAAGAGAGACCCAGTACTTC	CASRGQGLRETQYF
TRBV6-6	NA	16	NA	TRBJ2-1	TGTGCCAGCAGCTCGGGACCTCCGAGCTCCTACAATGAGCAGTTCTTC	CASSSGPPSSYNEQFF
TRBV25-1	TRBD1	14	few	TRBJ1-2	TGTGCCAGCAGTAAGTCGGGACAGCCTTATGGCTACACCTTC	CASSKSGQPYGYTF
TRBV7-2	NA	15	NA	TRBJ1-4	TGTGCCAGCAGCCTGACCGGGACAAAGGGTGAAAAACTGTTTTTT	CASSLTGTKGEKLFF
TRBV2	NA	17	few	TRBJ2-3	TGTGCCAGCACCAAAGGCCGATGCAGGGGCGGGACAGATACGCAGTATTTT	CASTKGRCRGGTDTQYF
TRBV20-1	TRBD2	18	NA	TRBJ2-7	TGCAGTGCTAGGGGGGGACTAGCGGGCCTAGCCACCTACAATGAGCAGTACTTC	CSARGGLAGLATYNEQYF
TRBV6-1	TRBD1	16	NA	TRBJ2-7	TGTGCCAGCAGTGAATCGCGGACAGGGGTCACCTACGAGCAGTACTTC	CASSESRTGVTYEQYF
TRBV25-1	NA	15	few	TRBJ2-3	TGTGCCAGCACCCCAAGGGGGAGGGGGCCAGATACGCAGTATTTT	CASTPRGRGPDTQYF
TRBV20-1	TRBD2	14	NA	TRBJ2-2	TGCAGTGCTACTAGCGGGGCCGCGGACGGGGAGCTGTTTTTT	CSATSGAADGELFF
TRBV20-1	TRBD2	16	NA	TRBJ2-7	TGCAGTGCTAGAGAGCCAGCGGGAGGGACGTACTACGAGCAGTACTTC	CSAREPAGGTYYEQYF
TRBV20-1	NA	14	few	TRBJ2-3	TGCAGTGCTAGGCGGCTATCTCTCACAGATACGCAGTATTTT	CSARRLSLTDTQYF
TRBV10-2	TRBD2	16	NA	TRBJ2-1	TGCGCCAGCAGTGAGTCGACTAGCGGTTCCTACAATGAGCAGTTCTTC	CASSESTSGSYNEQFF
TRBV20-1	TRBD1	14	few	TRBJ2-7	TGCAGTGCTAGGTCGGGACAGGCCTTAAACGAGCAGTACTTC	CSARSGQALNEQYF
TRBV10-3	NA	12	many	TRBJ2-3	TGTGCCATACAGGGTGGCACAGATACGCAGTATTTT	CAIQGGTDTQYF
TRBV2	NA	15	NA	TRBJ2-6	TGTGCCACTGACAGGCCAAGAGCTGGGGCCAACGTCCTGACTTTC	CATDRPRAGANVLTF
TRBV11-2	NA	14	few	TRBJ1-6	TGTGCCAGCAGCTCAGGGAACCGAATTTCACCCCTCCACTTT	CASSSGNRISPLHF
TRBV20-1	NA	12	NA	TRBJ2-5	TGCAGTGCTAGAGCTCTTACAGGGAGGCAGTACTTC	CSARALTGRQYF
TRBV20-1	NA	15	NA	TRBJ2-6	TGCAGTGCAACCTTCACAGGTTCTGGGGCCAACGTCCTGACTTTC	CSATFTGSGANVLTF
TRBV28	TRBD2	17	NA	TRBJ2-7	TGTGCCAGCAGTTCCGGGACTAGCGGGAGTTTCGCCAATGAGCAGTACTTC	CASSSGTSGSFANEQYF
TRBV11-2	NA	13	few	TRBJ1-1	TGTGCCAGCAGCTTAGTTCCCCTCGGTGAAGCTTTCTTT	CASSLVPLGEAFF